The TCR beta chain described here comes from a study of radiation and T cells in renal cell carcinoma. Study-level points and caveats: Baseline intratumoral clonotype presence is unknown without pretreatment biopsies.

Sample time point: blood 4 weeks post-SBRT, at nephrectomy. Treatment noted: 15 Gy SBRT to primary tumor, nephrectomy 4 weeks later. Serial blood draws occurred at baseline and 2 and 4 weeks post-SBRT. As to this clone: Its antigen is not identified.

TCRdb's copy holds only in-frame clones and misses some; the assay was immunoSEQ multiplex PCR. The repertoire consists of over 120,000 clones, with around nine tenths occurring once and the leading ten covering 17%. The sequence was collected from a woman aged 45-65 years with renal cell carcinoma. The sample was blood, taken from a patient whose treatment included radiotherapy and nephrectomy.

The CDR3 here is CASNDRATNEKLFF. DNA for the CDR3: TGTGCCAGCAACGACAGGGCAACTAATGAAAAACTGTTTTTT. The V gene is TRBV2, the J gene TRBJ1-4; 7 nucleotides agree with TRBD1. The CDR3 runs 14 residues. CDR1 is SNHLY, CDR2 FYNNEI, per germline. J lost 0 bases, V lost 7 bases, and 2 bases had no gene match.